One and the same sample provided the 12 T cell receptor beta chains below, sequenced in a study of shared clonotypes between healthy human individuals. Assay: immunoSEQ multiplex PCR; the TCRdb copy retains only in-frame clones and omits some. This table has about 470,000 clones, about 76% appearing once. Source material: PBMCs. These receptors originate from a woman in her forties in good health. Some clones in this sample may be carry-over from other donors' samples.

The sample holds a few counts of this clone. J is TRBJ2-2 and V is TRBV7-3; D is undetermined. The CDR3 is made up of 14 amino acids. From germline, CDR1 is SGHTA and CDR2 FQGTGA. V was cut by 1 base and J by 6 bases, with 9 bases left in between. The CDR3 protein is CASSLNPGPGELFF. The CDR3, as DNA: TGTGCCAGCAGCTTAAACCCGGGCCCCGGGGAGCTGTTTTTT.

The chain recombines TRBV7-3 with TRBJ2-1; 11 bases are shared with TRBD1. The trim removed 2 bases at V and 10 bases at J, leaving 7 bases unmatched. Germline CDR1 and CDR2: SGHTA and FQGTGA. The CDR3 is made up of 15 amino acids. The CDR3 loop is CASSLVGQGAREQFF. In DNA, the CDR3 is TGTGCCAGCAGCTTAGTTGGACAGGGGGCAAGGGAGCAGTTCTTC. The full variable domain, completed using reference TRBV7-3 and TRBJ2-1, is GAGVSQTPSNKVTEKGKYVELRCDPISGHTALYWYRQSLGQGPEFLIYFQGTGAADDSGLPNDRFFAVRPEGSVSTLKIQRTERGDSAVYLCASSLVGQGAREQFFGPGTRLTVL.

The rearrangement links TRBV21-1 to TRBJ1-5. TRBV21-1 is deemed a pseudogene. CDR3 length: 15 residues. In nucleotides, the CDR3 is TGTGCCAGCAGCAAAGACTGGGCGGGGGTTCAGCCCCAGCATTTT. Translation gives CASSKDWAGVQPQHF.

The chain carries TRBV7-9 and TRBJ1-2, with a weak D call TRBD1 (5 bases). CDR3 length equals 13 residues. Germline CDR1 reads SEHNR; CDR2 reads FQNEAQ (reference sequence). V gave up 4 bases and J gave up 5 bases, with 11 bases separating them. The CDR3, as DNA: TGTGCCAGCAGCTCCAGAGAGGGGTATGGCTACACCTTC. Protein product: CASSSREGYGYTF.

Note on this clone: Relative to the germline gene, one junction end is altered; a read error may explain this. CDR3 amino acids: CASSLAGEGVF. The CDR3 nucleotides are TGTGCCAGCAGTTTAGCGGGGGAGGGGGTCTTC. This chain links TRBV28 with TRBJ2-1, with D maybe TRBD2 (7 bases). Germline-derived CDR1 and CDR2 are MDHEN and SYDVKM. The CDR3 totals 11 residues.

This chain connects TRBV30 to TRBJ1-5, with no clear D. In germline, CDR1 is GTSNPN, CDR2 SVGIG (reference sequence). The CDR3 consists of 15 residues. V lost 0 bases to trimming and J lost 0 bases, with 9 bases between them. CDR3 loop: CAWSVDKYSNQPQHF. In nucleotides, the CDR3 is TGTGCCTGGAGTGTAGACAAATATAGCAATCAGCCCCAGCATTTT.

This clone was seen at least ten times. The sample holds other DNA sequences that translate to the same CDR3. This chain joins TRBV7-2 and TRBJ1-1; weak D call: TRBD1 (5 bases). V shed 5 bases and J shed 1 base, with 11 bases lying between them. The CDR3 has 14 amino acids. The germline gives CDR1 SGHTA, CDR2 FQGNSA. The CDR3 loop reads CASSPGTANTEAFF. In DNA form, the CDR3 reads TGTGCCAGCAGCCCCGGGACGGCGAACACTGAAGCTTTCTTT.

The DNA for the CDR3 is TGTGCCAGCAGCTTGGGACAGACCAACACCGGGGAGCTGTTTTTT. Its translation: CASSLGQTNTGELFF. The genes are TRBV7-9 and TRBJ2-2, with 7 positions matching TRBD1. This CDR3 contains 15 residues. The ends lost 3 bases at V and 2 bases at J; junction bases unmatched: 3. Per germline, CDR1 SEHNR and CDR2 FQNEAQ (reference sequence).

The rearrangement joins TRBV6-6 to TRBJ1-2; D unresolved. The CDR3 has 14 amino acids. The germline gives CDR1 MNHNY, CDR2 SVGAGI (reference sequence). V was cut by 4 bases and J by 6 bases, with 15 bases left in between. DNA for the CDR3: TGTGCCAGCAGTTTACGAGGCTTACTGGATGGCTACACCTTC. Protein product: CASSLRGLLDGYTF.

CDR3 region: CASSPGTSGPTDTQYF. The CDR3 coding sequence is TGTGCCAGCAGCCCCGGGACTAGCGGTCCCACAGATACGCAGTATTTT. V usage is TRBV5-6 and J usage is TRBJ2-3, with 11 bases that match TRBD2. CDR1 is SGHDT and CDR2 is YYEEEE in the germline V gene. The CDR3 spans 16 residues. Trimming took 4 bases from V and 2 from J; bases not matched to a gene: 6.

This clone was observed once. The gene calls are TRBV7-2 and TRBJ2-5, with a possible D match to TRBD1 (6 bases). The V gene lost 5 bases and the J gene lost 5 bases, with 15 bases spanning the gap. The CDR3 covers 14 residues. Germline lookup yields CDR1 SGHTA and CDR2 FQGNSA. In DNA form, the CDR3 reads TGTGCCAGCAGCATTAGATCGAGGGGGGAGACCCAGTACTTC. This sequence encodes CASSIRSRGETQYF.

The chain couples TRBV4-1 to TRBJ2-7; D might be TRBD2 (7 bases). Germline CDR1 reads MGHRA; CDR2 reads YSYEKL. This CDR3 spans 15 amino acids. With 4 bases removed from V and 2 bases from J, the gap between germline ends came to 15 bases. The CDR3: CASSPLGRGTYEQYF. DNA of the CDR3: TGCGCCAGCAGCCCATTAGGGAGGGGGACCTACGAGCAGTACTTC.